The sequence of this T cell receptor beta chain was determined in a study of beta chain features in type 1 diabetes. Study-wide background: Patients were similar to healthy donors in age and gender (as well as in cell yields). General study points: Shorter TCRB CDR3s, moderately but significantly so, were found in Type 1 diabetes patients in all four CD4+ subsets. High-TCR-expressing cells could be over-represented by cDNA sequencing.

The authors obtained over 98% purity in all sorted populations. This clone showed up just a few times. Its antigen is undetermined. Of the isolated RNA, all was reverse transcribed, and so the sequenced material was expressed TCRB transcripts. Each sample of naive, central memory or regulatory T cells had, on average, about 3.57 million reads. Sequencing used immunoSEQ multiplex PCR; TCRdb keeps in-frame clones, though not all of them. The sample has 160,000 or so clones; about 9% are singletons. This clonotype was sampled from a woman in her twenties or thirties with type 1 diabetes. Input material: central memory CD4+ T cells from blood.

The CDR3 nucleotides are TGCGCCAGCAGCTTGGCGGGGGAAGGAGGTGAAAAACTGTTTTTT. It codes for CASSLAGEGGEKLFF. V gene TRBV5-1 combines with J gene TRBJ1-4; D is perhaps TRBD1 (5 bases). V shed 0 bases and J shed 7 bases, with 13 bases lying between them. The CDR3 consists of 15 residues. Germline assignment: CDR1 SGHRS and CDR2 YFSETQ.